The T cell receptor (beta chain) described here comes from a study of blood T cells in healthy people across ages. This clonotype showed up just a few times. The CDR3 totals 14 residues. Trimming cost V 7 bases and J 4 bases; bases outside gene matches: 8. Using a J-beta primer mix together with a sample-barcoded 5' primer, a second PCR was run for about 7 to 12 cycles. In TCRdb, the 5' RACE reads were re-called with MiXCR into one record per CDR3 protein. The data contain about 1.1 million distinct CDR3 sequences, around two fifths of them singletons. J is TRBJ2-3 and V is TRBV12-3 or TRBV12-4, with 7 bases aligning to TRBD2. The receptor's source is a man between 18 and 29 years old in good health. The sample was blood. The CDR3 loop is CASNLGGDADTQYF. CDR3 DNA sequence: TGTGCCAGCAACCTGGGGGGGGACGCAGATACGCAGTATTTT.